Listed here are 31 T cell receptor beta chains from one sample, sequenced in a study of OX40 agonist ivuxolimab in advanced cancers. Sequencing used immunoSEQ multiplex PCR; TCRdb keeps in-frame clones, though not all of them. The data hold 70,000 or so clones, with about 88% observed a single time. Sample: CD4+ or CD8+ T cells sorted from blood, taken in a trial of the OX40 agonist ivuxolimab. Every receptor here comes from an adult with an advanced solid tumor such as melanoma, head and neck, liver or kidney cancer.

The gene calls are TRBV5-4 and TRBJ2-7, with D maybe TRBD1 (6 bases). Germline V gives CDR1 SGHNT, CDR2 YYREEE (reference sequence). V dropped 4 bases and J dropped 7 bases, with 15 bases sitting between them. The length of the CDR3 is 13 residues. The CDR3 DNA is TGTGCCAGCAGCCCGGACAGAAGGGGAGAGCAGTACTTC. Amino acid sequence: CASSPDRRGEQYF.

The chain's CDR3 is CASSLASTAYEQYF. In DNA, the CDR3 is TGTGCCAGCAGCTTAGCGAGCACTGCCTACGAGCAGTACTTC. The chain employs TRBV11-1 and TRBJ2-5; D unclear. With the DNA end fitting TRBJ2-7 better, the J assignment may be wrong. From germline, CDR1 is SGHAT and CDR2 FQDESV (reference sequence). The CDR3 contains 14 residues.

This clone was seen more than once but under ten times. The rearrangement joins TRBV2 to TRBJ1-4; tentatively, D is TRBD1 (5 bases). Germline V CDR1 and CDR2: SNHLY, FYNNEI. There are 13 residues in the CDR3. The V end was cut by 5 bases, the J end by 8 bases, with 12 bases between. This CDR3 reads CASSQGRVEKLFF. The CDR3, as DNA: TGTGCCAGCAGTCAGGGTCGGGTCGAAAAACTGTTTTTT.

CDR3 loop: CASSYGPQGGNTEAFF. CDR3 bases: TGTGCCAGCAGTTACGGTCCACAGGGAGGAAACACTGAAGCTTTCTTT. This sequence joins TRBV6-5 and TRBJ1-1; TRBD1 might be the D (6 bases). The V gene lost 2 bases and the J gene lost 2 bases, with 15 bases spanning the gap. The CDR3 length is 16 residues. The germline V gene has CDR1 MNHEY and CDR2 SVGAGI.

The chain recombines TRBV12-5 with TRBJ1-5; perhaps TRBD1 as D (6 bases). The germline V gene encodes CDR1 LGHNT and CDR2 FRNRAP. The V end lost 7 bases, the J end lost 4 bases, and 11 bases lay between the germline ends. This CDR3 region has 13 residues. The CDR3, as DNA: TGTGCTAGTGCCAAGGACAGAAATCAGCCCCAGCATTTT. It is translated as CASAKDRNQPQHF.

The chain carries TRBV6-1 and TRBJ1-6, with D tentatively TRBD1 (6 bases). This CDR3 region has 14 residues. The V end was cut by 4 bases, the J end by 10 bases, with 14 bases between. CDR1 MNHNS and CDR2 SASEGT come from the germline V gene. CDR3 in DNA: TGTGCCAGCAGTGGAGGACAGCGTAACTCACCCCTCCACTTT. It codes for CASSGGQRNSPLHF.

The chain combines TRBV11-2 with TRBJ2-7, with 10 bases matching TRBD2. The CDR3 has 15 residues. In germline, CDR1 is SGHAT, CDR2 FQNNGV. After removal of 5 bases from V and 5 bases from J, the junction contained 9 bases not matched to a gene. The CDR3 DNA is TGTGCCAGCAGCCCCGGGACTAGCGTCGGGAACGAGCAGTACTTC. It is translated as CASSPGTSVGNEQYF. The whole variable domain, remainder taken from reference TRBV11-2 and TRBJ2-7, is EAGVAQSPRYKIIEKRQSVAFWCNPISGHATLYWYQQILGQGPKLLIQFQNNGVVDDSQLPKDRFSAERLKGVDSTLKIQPAKLEDSAVYLCASSPGTSVGNEQYFGPGTRLTVT.

The chain is built from TRBV5-8 and TRBJ2-5; tentatively, D is TRBD1 (5 bases). V was clipped by 6 bases and J by 7 bases, with 22 bases between them. CDR1 is SGHTS, CDR2 YDEGEE, per germline. The CDR3 contains 15 residues. CDR3 in amino acids: CASTGHLGALGTQYF. The CDR3 DNA is TGTGCCAGCACCGGGCATTTAGGGGCGCTAGGGACCCAGTACTTC.

V gene TRBV5-1 combines with J gene TRBJ2-1, with TRBD1 matching over 8 bases. The CDR3 extends over 17 amino acids. V trimming: 4 bases; J trimming: 3 bases; junction bases outside the gene matches: 12. Germline V gene lookup returns CDR1 SGHRS and CDR2 YFSETQ. DNA for the CDR3: TGCGCCAGCAGCGTGGGACAGGCGATTACGTTCTACAATGAGCAGTTCTTC. Translating gives CASSVGQAITFYNEQFF.

DNA of the CDR3: TGTGCCTCAAGGGGCGGCTCTGGAAACACCATATATTTT. Translating it yields CASRGGSGNTIYF. The chain combines TRBV30 with TRBJ1-3; TRBD1 is a possible D gene (5 bases). This CDR3 region has 13 residues. Germline CDR1 reads GTSNPN; CDR2 reads SVGIG (reference sequence). The V end was cut by 7 bases, the J end by 0 bases, with 10 bases between.

The V call is TRBV5-6, the J call TRBJ2-7; 7 positions match TRBD2. Trimming removed 2 bases from V and 7 bases from J; junction bases left unmatched: 9. The CDR3 is 14 amino acids. CDR1 is SGHDT, CDR2 YYEEEE, per germline. CDR3 sequence (DNA): TGTGCCAGCAGCTTTCTGGCGGGAGCCTCTGAGCAGTACTTC. Protein product: CASSFLAGASEQYF.

This clone has only one observation. The chain links TRBV7-9 to TRBJ1-6; tentative D call: TRBD1 (5 bases). The CDR3 runs 15 residues. Germline CDR1 SEHNR, CDR2 FQNEAQ (reference sequence). V gave up 1 base and J gave up 10 bases, with 14 bases separating them. The CDR3 coding sequence is TGTGCCAGCAGCTTAGATGCCAGGGCGGGCTCACCCCTCCACTTT. It is translated as CASSLDARAGSPLHF.

A remark on this clone: A read error may account for a junction end that differs from germline. The chain combines TRBV6-1 with TRBJ2-7; 8 bases match TRBD1. The CDR3 contains 15 residues. Germline assignment: CDR1 MNHNS and CDR2 SASEGT. This chain's CDR3 is CASREGQGISDEQYF. CDR3 nucleotides: TGTGCCAGCAGGGAAGGACAGGGAATTTCCGACGAGCAGTACTTC.

The rearrangement joins TRBV2 to TRBJ2-5, with 11 nucleotides matching TRBD2. Germline trimming cut 6 bases from V and 9 bases from J; bases unmatched to any gene: 9. The CDR3 extends over 14 amino acids. Germline lookup yields CDR1 SNHLY and CDR2 FYNNEI. This chain's CDR3 is CASRGSSSGRAQYF. As DNA, the CDR3 is TGTGCCAGCAGGGGCTCTAGTAGCGGGAGGGCCCAGTACTTC.

For the CDR3, the DNA is TGTGCCAGCAGCGCTACCGGGACACACCAAGAGACCCAGTACTTC. Translated: CASSATGTHQETQYF. The V gene is TRBV7-6, the J gene TRBJ2-5; D perhaps matches TRBD1 (6 bases). The length of the CDR3 is 15 residues. V dropped 5 bases and J dropped 0 bases, with 13 bases sitting between them. Per the germline V gene, CDR1 is SGHVS and CDR2 is FNYEAQ. Based on the CDR3 plus reference TRBV7-6 and TRBJ2-5, the full variable domain is GAGVSQSPRYKVTKRGQDVALRCDPISGHVSLYWYRQALGQGPEFLTYFNYEAQQDKSGLPNDRFSAERPEGSISTLTIQRTEQRDSAMYRCASSATGTHQETQYFGPGTRLLVL.

In nucleotides, the CDR3 is TGCAGCGTTGGCGGGAGCCACACCGGGGAGCTGTTTTTT. It encodes CSVGGSHTGELFF. The gene calls are TRBV29-1 and TRBJ2-2; 7 bases match TRBD2. The CDR3 length is 13 residues. Unmatched junction bases numbered 2, after V lost 4 bases and J lost 3 bases. Germline V gives CDR1 SQVTM, CDR2 ANQGSEA.

This clone was seen a handful of times. The chain has TRBV7-9 and TRBJ2-1, with TRBD2 matching over 10 bases. The CDR3 is 15 amino acids. J gave up 5 bases and V 2 bases, and 3 bases lay outside the gene matches. Germline V lookup: CDR1 SEHNR, CDR2 FQNEAQ (reference sequence). DNA of the CDR3: TGTGCCAGCAGCTTACAGACTAGCGGGCACAATGAGCAGTTCTTC. Translation gives CASSLQTSGHNEQFF.

The J gene is TRBJ1-5, the V gene TRBV5-4; tentatively, D is TRBD1 (6 bases). The germline V and J ends were trimmed by 3 bases and 2 bases, with 12 bases remaining between them. Germline V gene sequence: CDR1 SGHNT, CDR2 YYREEE (reference sequence). The CDR3 has 15 amino acids. CDR3 amino acids: CASSWGGGRNQPQHF. DNA for the CDR3: TGTGCCAGCAGCTGGGGAGGGGGTCGCAATCAGCCCCAGCATTTT.

This clone was seen a single time. V usage is TRBV19 and J usage is TRBJ1-1; the D gene is possibly TRBD1 (5 bases). The germline V gene has CDR1 LNHDA and CDR2 SQIVND (reference sequence). V was pared by 2 bases and J by 5 bases, with 6 bases between. This CDR3 is 12 amino acids long. CDR3 sequence (DNA): TGTGCCAGTAGTATACGGGGGACTGAAGCTTTCTTT. This encodes CASSIRGTEAFF.

The rearrangement uses TRBV6-5 and TRBJ2-5; D may be TRBD2 (5 bases). CDR1 is MNHEY and CDR2 is SVGAGI in the germline V gene. The CDR3 has 16 amino acids. With 0 bases removed from V and 4 bases from J, the gap between germline ends came to 15 bases. CDR3 bases: TGTGCCAGCAGTTACTCAGGGTCCTCGGCGGGAGAGACCCAGTACTTC. This translates into CASSYSGSSAGETQYF.

The CDR3 here is CAWAASNMNTEAFF. In DNA form, the CDR3 reads TGTGCCTGGGCCGCATCGAATATGAACACTGAAGCTTTCTTT. The chain employs TRBV30 and TRBJ1-1, with D hard to call. There are 14 residues in the CDR3. The germline V gene encodes CDR1 GTSNPN and CDR2 SVGIG (reference sequence). Trimming took off 5 bases at V and 0 bases at J, with 13 bases between the two ends.

This chain connects TRBV19 to TRBJ1-4; D is perhaps TRBD1 (5 bases). The CDR3 is 16 residues long. Looked up from germline, CDR1 is LNHDA and CDR2 is SQIVND (reference sequence). The V end lost 7 bases, the J end lost 0 bases, and 15 bases lay between the germline ends. The CDR3 is CASIGAQGPTNEKLFF. The CDR3 DNA sequence: TGTGCCAGTATCGGGGCCCAGGGCCCAACTAATGAAAAACTGTTTTTT.

In regard to this clone: Other DNA sequences within the sample encode an identical CDR3. V is TRBV28 and J is TRBJ1-5; D gene ambiguous. Trimming removed 7 bases at V and 3 bases at J, with 16 bases between. Germline V gene sequence: CDR1 MDHEN, CDR2 SYDVKM. CDR3 length: 15 residues. Here the CDR3 DNA reads TGTGCCAGCACTATCCAAGGGCAGTACAATCAGCCCCAGCATTTT. Translated: CASTIQGQYNQPQHF. Full variable domain (rest looked up from reference TRBV28 and TRBJ1-5): DVKVTQSSRYLVKRTGEKVFLECVQDMDHENMFWYRQDPGLGLRLIYFSYDVKMKEKGDIPEGYSVSREKKERFSLILESASTNQTSMYLCASTIQGQYNQPQHFGDGTRLSIL.

This clone appeared a single time. The chain carries TRBV28 and TRBJ1-4; D is unclear. The germline CDR1 and CDR2 sequences are MDHEN and SYDVKM. The CDR3 loop spans 11 amino acids. Deletions cut 4 bases from V and 10 bases from J, with 7 bases between. The chain's CDR3 is CASSSPLKLFF. Here the CDR3 DNA reads TGTGCCAGCAGTTCCCCCTTAAAACTGTTTTTT.

V and J are TRBV29-1 and TRBJ2-7; 13 bases agree with TRBD2. V dropped 4 bases and J dropped 2; count of bases not matched to a gene: 2. The CDR3 consists of 14 residues. Germline CDR1 reads SQVTM; CDR2 reads ANQGSEA. In nucleotides, the CDR3 is TGCAGCGTTGGGACTAGCGGGAGCACCTACGAGCAGTACTTC. Its translation is CSVGTSGSTYEQYF.

In DNA form, the CDR3 reads TGTGCCAGCAGCCTCAACCGGGACAGCTACGAGCAGTACTTC. Its protein is CASSLNRDSYEQYF. J is TRBJ2-7 and V is TRBV11-3; 7 nucleotides match TRBD1. This CDR3 has 14 residues. With 5 bases clipped from V and 3 bases from J, the junction kept 7 bases outside the gene matches. Germline V gene data show CDR1 as SGHNT and CDR2 as YENEEA.

The gene calls are TRBV29-1 and TRBJ2-7, with TRBD1 matching over 10 bases. Germline CDR1 SQVTM, CDR2 ANQGSEA. Losses at the gene ends were 0 bases for V and 4 bases for J; bases not matched to a gene: 9. This CDR3 has 16 residues. For the CDR3, the DNA is TGCAGCGTTGAAGATGGGAAGGGACAGGGGATATACGAGCAGTACTTC. Its protein product is CSVEDGKGQGIYEQYF.

This clone was picked up a small number of times. The gene calls are TRBV19 and TRBJ1-1; D is possibly TRBD1 (5 bases). The CDR3 is 12 residues long. Trimming shortened V by 4 bases and J by 11 bases, and 14 bases separated the two germline ends. CDR1 is LNHDA, CDR2 SQIVND, per germline (reference sequence). CDR3 sequence (DNA): TGTGCCAGTAGTAAGAACGGGGGAGCGGCTTTCTTT. Translated, it gives CASSKNGGAAFF.

V usage is TRBV11-1 and J usage is TRBJ1-3; D is undetermined. Germline assignment: CDR1 SGHAT and CDR2 FQDESV (reference sequence). Deletions cut 5 bases from V and 0 bases from J, with 11 bases between. CDR3 length: 15 residues. The CDR3 sequence: CASSTEDISGNTIYF. The CDR3 region has the DNA TGTGCCAGCAGCACAGAAGACATCTCTGGAAACACCATATATTTT.

This clone was seen only a few times. The chain uses TRBV10-2 and TRBJ2-7; 8 bases fit TRBD1. The CDR3 contains 13 residues. V trimming: 6 bases; J trimming: 2 bases; junction bases outside the gene matches: 3. The germline V gene encodes CDR1 WSHSY and CDR2 SAAADI. CDR3 protein: CASRGGQAYEQYF. CDR3 coding DNA: TGCGCCAGCAGGGGGGGACAGGCCTACGAGCAGTACTTC.

This chain links TRBV5-4 with TRBJ2-5, with 11 bases fitting TRBD2. V dropped 2 bases and J dropped 5; count of bases not matched to a gene: 11. Germline lookup yields CDR1 SGHNT and CDR2 YYREEE (reference sequence). The CDR3 has 17 residues. CDR3 amino acids: CASSFRVLAGGLETQYF. CDR3 DNA sequence: TGTGCCAGCAGCTTTCGGGTCCTAGCGGGAGGTTTGGAGACCCAGTACTTC.